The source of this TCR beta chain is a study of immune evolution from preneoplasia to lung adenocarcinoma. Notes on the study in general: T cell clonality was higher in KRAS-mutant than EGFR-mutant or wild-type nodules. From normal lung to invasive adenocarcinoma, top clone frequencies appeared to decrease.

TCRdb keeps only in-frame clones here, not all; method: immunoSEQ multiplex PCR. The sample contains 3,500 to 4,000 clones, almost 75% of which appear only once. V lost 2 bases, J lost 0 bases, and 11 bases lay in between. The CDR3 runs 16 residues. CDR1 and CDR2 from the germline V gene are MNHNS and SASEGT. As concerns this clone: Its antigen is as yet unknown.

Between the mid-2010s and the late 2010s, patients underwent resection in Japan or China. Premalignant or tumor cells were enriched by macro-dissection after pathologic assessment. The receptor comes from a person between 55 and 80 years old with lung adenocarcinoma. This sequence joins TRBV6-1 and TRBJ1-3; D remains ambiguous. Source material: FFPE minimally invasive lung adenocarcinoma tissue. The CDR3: CASSELEVYSGNTIYF. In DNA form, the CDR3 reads TGTGCCAGCAGTGAACTGGAGGTTTACTCTGGAAACACCATATATTTT.